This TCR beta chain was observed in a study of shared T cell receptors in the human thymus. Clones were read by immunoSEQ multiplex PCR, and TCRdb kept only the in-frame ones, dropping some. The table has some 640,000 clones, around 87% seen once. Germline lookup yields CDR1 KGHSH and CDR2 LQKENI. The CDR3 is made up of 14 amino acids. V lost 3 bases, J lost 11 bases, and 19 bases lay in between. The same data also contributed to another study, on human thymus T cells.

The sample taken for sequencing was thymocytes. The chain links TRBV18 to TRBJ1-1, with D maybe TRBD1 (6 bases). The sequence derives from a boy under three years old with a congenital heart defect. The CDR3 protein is CASSPLYQGRVAFF. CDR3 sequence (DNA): TGTGCCAGCTCACCTTTGTATCAGGGGAGGGTTGCTTTCTTT.